The rows below give T cell receptor beta chains drawn from one sample of a study of T cells after yellow fever vaccination. Each CDR3 protein gets one entry after TCRdb re-called the 5' RACE reads with MiXCR. The sample contains about 340,000 distinct CDR3 sequences, under 15% of which appear only once. Sequencing used CD4+ T cells sorted from PBMCs, obtained 15 days after the yellow fever booster vaccination. These receptors originate from a man aged 18 to 30 who received the YFV17D yellow fever vaccine. CDR3s include the opening cysteine and the closing phenylalanine or tryptophan. A D gene is named only where the DNA matches it firmly. Clone size, where shown, is once, few, many, or a class for clones that have expanded.

TRBD1	TRBV5-1	few	TRBJ2-1	CASSLGTGSDEQFF	TGCGCCAGCAGCTTGGGGACAGGGAGCGATGAGCAGTTCTTC
NA	TRBV18	NA	TRBJ2-1	CASSPQQNRLYNEQFF	TGTGCCAGCTCACCACAACAGAATAGATTATACAATGAGCAGTTCTTC
NA	TRBV19	NA	TRBJ2-3	CASSISVDTQYF	TGTGCCAGTAGTATTAGTGTAGATACGCAGTATTTT
NA	TRBV4-1	NA	TRBJ1-1	CASSPPGVENTEAFF	TGCGCCAGCAGCCCCCCTGGGGTGGAGAACACTGAAGCTTTCTTT
NA	TRBV6-6	few	TRBJ2-1	CASSTRDFNEQFF	TGTGCCAGCAGTACCAGGGACTTCAATGAGCAGTTCTTC
NA	TRBV5-1	NA	TRBJ2-5	CASRGEQETQYF	TGCGCCAGCAGGGGAGAACAAGAGACCCAGTACTTC
NA	TRBV12-3/TRBV12-4	many	TRBJ2-5	CASSLAVEGAQYF	TGTGCCAGCAGTTTAGCGGTCGAAGGGGCCCAGTACTTC
NA	TRBV6-1	few	TRBJ2-5	CASSEVPRDF	TGTGCCAGCAGTGAAGTGCCTAGGGACTTC
NA	TRBV5-1	few	TRBJ2-2	CASSPRLRKTGELFF	TGCGCCAGCAGCCCCCGACTCCGGAAGACCGGGGAGCTGTTTTTT
NA	TRBV6-5	NA	TRBJ1-4	CASSYGPLLNEKLFF	TGTGCCAGCAGTTACGGCCCTTTACTAAATGAAAAACTGTTTTTT
NA	TRBV5-5	few	TRBJ2-5	CASSLGNPSKETQYF	TGTGCCAGCAGCTTGGGTAACCCTTCGAAAGAGACCCAGTACTTC
TRBD1	TRBV28	few	TRBJ1-6	CASSLGTGYNSPLHF	TGTGCCAGCAGTTTGGGGACAGGGTATAATTCACCCCTCCACTTT
TRBD2	TRBV5-6	NA	TRBJ2-3	CASSDGAGGTLRAQYF	TGTGCCAGCAGTGACGGGGCGGGGGGGACCCTTAGGGCGCAGTATTTT
TRBD1	TRBV5-1	NA	TRBJ1-1	CASSLRGTASGTEAFF	TGCGCCAGCAGCTTGCGAGGGACAGCTTCAGGCACTGAAGCTTTCTTT
NA	TRBV2	few	TRBJ2-3	CASSEVPDTQYF	TGTGCCAGCAGTGAAGTTCCAGATACGCAGTATTTT
NA	TRBV20-1	NA	TRBJ1-2	CSAGQWSQGDGYTF	TGCAGTGCGGGTCAGTGGAGTCAGGGCGATGGCTACACCTTC
TRBD2	TRBV19	NA	TRBJ2-1	CASSGSGGFNEQFF	TGTGCCAGTAGTGGCAGCGGGGGATTCAATGAGCAGTTCTTC
NA	TRBV5-1	NA	TRBJ2-3	CASRDTSGTDTQYF	TGCGCCAGCAGAGACACCTCCGGCACAGATACGCAGTATTTT
NA	TRBV19	NA	TRBJ2-6	CASSISGTGANVLTF	TGTGCCAGTAGTATATCAGGGACTGGGGCCAACGTCCTGACTTTC
NA	TRBV4-1	few	TRBJ1-1	CASSYLQGNTEAFF	TGCGCCAGCAGCTATCTACAGGGAAACACTGAAGCTTTCTTT
NA	TRBV7-9	few	TRBJ2-3	CASRSGPRGRLNTQYF	TGTGCCAGCAGGAGCGGACCTCGAGGTCGGTTGAATACGCAGTATTTT
NA	TRBV7-3	NA	TRBJ2-3	CASSPAGVTDTQYF	TGTGCCAGCAGCCCCGCCGGGGTCACAGATACGCAGTATTTT
NA	TRBV6-5	NA	TRBJ2-7	CASSKLAALEQYF	TGTGCCAGCAGCAAACTAGCCGCCCTCGAGCAGTACTTC
NA	TRBV5-1	few	TRBJ2-2	CASSLQGGELFF	TGCGCCAGCAGCTTACAGGGCGGGGAGCTGTTTTTT
NA	TRBV12-5	few	TRBJ2-5	CASGLGLAGQETQYF	TGTGCTAGTGGTTTGGGTCTAGCCGGGCAAGAGACCCAGTACTTC
NA	TRBV7-9	few	TRBJ2-7	CASSFSHRHEQYF	TGTGCCAGCAGCTTTTCCCATAGGCACGAGCAGTACTTC
NA	TRBV7-2	few	TRBJ1-1	CASSLLWDEAFF	TGTGCCAGCAGCTTACTTTGGGATGAAGCTTTCTTT
NA	TRBV20-1	NA	TRBJ2-5	CSAKPTVYQETQYF	TGCAGTGCTAAGCCGACAGTGTACCAAGAGACCCAGTACTTC
NA	TRBV3-1	NA	TRBJ1-2	CASSPGWRGDYGYTF	TGTGCCAGCAGCCCAGGTTGGAGAGGCGACTATGGCTACACCTTC
NA	TRBV28	NA	TRBJ1-1	CASLWGGNEAFF	TGTGCCAGCCTCTGGGGGGGCAATGAAGCTTTCTTT
TRBD1	TRBV5-1	few	TRBJ1-1	CASSLNGQVGTEAFF	TGCGCCAGCAGCTTAAATGGACAGGTGGGCACTGAAGCTTTCTTT
NA	TRBV5-1	NA	TRBJ2-7	CASSLGQVRAYEQYF	TGCGCCAGCAGCTTGGGGCAGGTGAGGGCCTACGAGCAGTACTTC
NA	TRBV24-1	few	TRBJ2-1	CATKGSYNEQFF	TGTGCCACCAAAGGGAGTTACAATGAGCAGTTCTTC
NA	TRBV5-1	NA	TRBJ2-2	CASSLAKVGVPGELFF	TGCGCCAGCAGCTTGGCCAAAGTAGGCGTCCCCGGGGAGCTGTTTTTT
NA	TRBV24-1	few	TRBJ2-3	CATSDLTTSTDTQYF	TGTGCCACCAGTGATTTAACAACTAGCACAGATACGCAGTATTTT
NA	TRBV12-3/TRBV12-4	NA	TRBJ2-6	CASSSRRSGRDGANVLTF	TGTGCCAGCAGTTCTAGGCGGTCAGGACGTGATGGGGCCAACGTCCTGACTTTC
TRBD1	TRBV7-7	NA	TRBJ2-5	CASSSPTGGQETQYF	TGTGCCAGCAGCTCCCCGACAGGGGGCCAAGAGACCCAGTACTTC
NA	TRBV7-3	NA	TRBJ2-2	CASSSKEFANTGELFF	TGTGCCAGCAGCTCCAAGGAATTCGCGAACACCGGGGAGCTGTTTTTT
NA	TRBV5-1	many	TRBJ1-4	CASSRRGGNEKLFF	TGCGCCAGCAGCCGCCGGGGGGGTAATGAAAAACTGTTTTTT
NA	TRBV6-6	NA	TRBJ1-3	CASSKENTIYF	TGTGCCAGCAGTAAAGAAAACACCATATATTTT
NA	TRBV5-1	few	TRBJ2-3	CASSYNREGSTDTQYF	TGCGCCAGCAGCTATAACAGGGAAGGGAGCACAGATACGCAGTATTTT